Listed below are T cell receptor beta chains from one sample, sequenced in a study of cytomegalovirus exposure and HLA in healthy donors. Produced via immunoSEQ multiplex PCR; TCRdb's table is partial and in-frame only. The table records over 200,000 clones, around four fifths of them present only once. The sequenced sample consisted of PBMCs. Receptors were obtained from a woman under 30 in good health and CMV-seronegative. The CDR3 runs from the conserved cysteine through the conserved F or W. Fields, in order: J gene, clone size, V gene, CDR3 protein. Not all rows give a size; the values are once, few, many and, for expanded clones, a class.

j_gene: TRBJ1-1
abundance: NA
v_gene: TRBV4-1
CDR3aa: CASSNRGNTEAFF

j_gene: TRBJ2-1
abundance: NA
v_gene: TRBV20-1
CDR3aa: CSATGDEQFF

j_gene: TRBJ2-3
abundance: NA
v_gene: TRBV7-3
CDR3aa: CASSSPSTDTQYF

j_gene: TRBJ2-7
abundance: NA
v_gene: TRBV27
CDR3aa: CASSLDSDRVESYEQYF

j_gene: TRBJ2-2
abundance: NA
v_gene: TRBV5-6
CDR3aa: CASSRLGTMNTGELFF

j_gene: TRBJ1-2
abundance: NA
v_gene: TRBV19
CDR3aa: CASSRSGDYGYTF

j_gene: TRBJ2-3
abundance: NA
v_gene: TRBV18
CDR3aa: CASLKDVFSTDTQYF

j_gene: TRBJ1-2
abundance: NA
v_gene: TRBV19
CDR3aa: CASSIRDPYGYTF

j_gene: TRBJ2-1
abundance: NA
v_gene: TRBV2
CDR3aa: CASALRRGEDNEQFF

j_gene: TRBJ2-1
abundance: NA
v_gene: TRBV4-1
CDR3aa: CASSPLGAFSYNEQFF

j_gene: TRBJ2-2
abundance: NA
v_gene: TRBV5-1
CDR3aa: CASSPTSGRGTGELFF

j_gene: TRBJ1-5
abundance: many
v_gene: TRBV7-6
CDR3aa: CASSLAEEQPQHF

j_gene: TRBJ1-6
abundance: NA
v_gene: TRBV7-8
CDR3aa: CASSLVAGGATHSPLHF

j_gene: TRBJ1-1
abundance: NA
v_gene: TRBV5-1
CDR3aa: CASSLAFVSEAFF

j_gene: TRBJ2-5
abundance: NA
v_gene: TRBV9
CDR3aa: CASSVEGAGETQYF

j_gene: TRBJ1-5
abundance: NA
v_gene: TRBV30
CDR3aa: CAWSPWGDQPQHF

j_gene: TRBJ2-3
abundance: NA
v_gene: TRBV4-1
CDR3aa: CASSQRQGLAGPSTDTQYF

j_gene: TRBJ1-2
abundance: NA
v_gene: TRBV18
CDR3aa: CASSPRLREGGYTF

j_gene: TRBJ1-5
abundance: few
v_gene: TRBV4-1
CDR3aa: CASSQDEVQPQHF

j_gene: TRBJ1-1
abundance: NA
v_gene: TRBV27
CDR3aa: CASSLWANTEAFF

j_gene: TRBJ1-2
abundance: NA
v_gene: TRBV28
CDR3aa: CASSSAGTGGDYGYTF

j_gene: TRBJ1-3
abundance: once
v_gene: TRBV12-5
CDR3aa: CASGAGITSGNTIYF

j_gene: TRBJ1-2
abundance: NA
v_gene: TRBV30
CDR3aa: CAWKGQPGSGYTF

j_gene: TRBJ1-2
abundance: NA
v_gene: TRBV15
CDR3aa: CATSRDRLTDNYGYTF